This T cell receptor beta chain comes out of a study of blood T cell repertoires in COVID-19. This clone came up once. Profiling relied on immunoSEQ multiplex PCR, and the TCRdb table lists in-frame clones only, not all of them. The sample consists of more than 85,000 clones, roughly 79% of them appearing once. With V trimmed by 8 bases and J by 5 bases, 9 bases remained unmatched. The CDR3 extends over 15 amino acids. Germline V gene data show CDR1 as WNHNN and CDR2 as SYGVQD (reference sequence). The genes are TRBV10-1 and TRBJ1-5; 10 nucleotides line up with TRBD1. This receptor was obtained from a man between 65 and 85 years old with acute or convalescent COVID-19. The sequencing input was peripheral blood. The CDR3 region has the DNA TGCGCCAGCTATCGAAGGGACAGGGGCCATCAGCCCCAGCATTTT. Translation gives CASYRRDRGHQPQHF.